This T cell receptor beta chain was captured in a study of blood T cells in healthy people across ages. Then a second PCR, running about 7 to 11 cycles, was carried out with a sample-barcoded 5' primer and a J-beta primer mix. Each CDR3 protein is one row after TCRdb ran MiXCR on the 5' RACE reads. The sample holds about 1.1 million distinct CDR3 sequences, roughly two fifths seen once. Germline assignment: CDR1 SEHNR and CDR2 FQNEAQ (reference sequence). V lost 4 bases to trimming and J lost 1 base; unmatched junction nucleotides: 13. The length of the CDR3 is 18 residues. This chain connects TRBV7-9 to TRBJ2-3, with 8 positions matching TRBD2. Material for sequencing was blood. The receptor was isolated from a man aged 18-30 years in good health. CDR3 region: CASSSRGGRSSGTDTQYF. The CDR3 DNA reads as TGTGCCAGCAGCTCCCGGGGGGGCCGAAGTTCGGGCACAGATACGCAGTATTTT.